This T cell receptor beta chain stems from a study of blood T cells in healthy people across ages. Study results and caveats: PBMC samples, being unsorted, prevented any conclusive comparison of naive and antigen-experienced cells. TCR beta diversity tracked closely with naive T cell percentage.

Turning to this clonotype: The antigen is unknown. One base away lies a much larger clone, so this may be a sequencing read error. The missing conserved phenylalanine or tryptophan at the end of this CDR3 makes a read error likely.

Per-sample PBMC isolation yielded at least 6 million cells. It was with a sample-barcoded 5' primer and a J-beta primer mix that a second PCR of roughly 7 to 12 cycles was run. Using its own MiXCR run on the 5' RACE reads, TCRdb lists one record per CDR3 protein. The repertoire has around 900,000 distinct CDR3 sequences, under 30% of them found once; the top ten carry around a sixth. This CDR3 has 15 amino acids. V lost 3 bases to trimming and J lost 7 bases, with 13 bases between them. This sequence was found in an elderly woman in good health. Sequencing was performed on blood. This rearrangement joins TRBV12-3 or TRBV12-4 to TRBJ1-6, with a weak D call TRBD1 (5 bases). CDR3 coding DNA: TGTGCCAGCAGTTTGAGGGGAGGAGGGAATTCACCCCTCCACGTT. Translation gives CASSLRGGGNSPLHV.